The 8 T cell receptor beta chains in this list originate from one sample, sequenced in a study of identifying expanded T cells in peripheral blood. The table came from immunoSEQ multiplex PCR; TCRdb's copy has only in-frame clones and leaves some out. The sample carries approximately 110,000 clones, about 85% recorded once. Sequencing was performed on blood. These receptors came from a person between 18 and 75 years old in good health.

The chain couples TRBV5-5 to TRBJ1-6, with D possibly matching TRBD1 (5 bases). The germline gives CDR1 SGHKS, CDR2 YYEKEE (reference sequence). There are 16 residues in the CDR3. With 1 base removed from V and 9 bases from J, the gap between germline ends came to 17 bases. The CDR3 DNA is TGTGCCAGCAGCTTGCTTACCCAAAGGGGCACTTCACCCCTCCACTTT. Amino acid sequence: CASSLLTQRGTSPLHF.

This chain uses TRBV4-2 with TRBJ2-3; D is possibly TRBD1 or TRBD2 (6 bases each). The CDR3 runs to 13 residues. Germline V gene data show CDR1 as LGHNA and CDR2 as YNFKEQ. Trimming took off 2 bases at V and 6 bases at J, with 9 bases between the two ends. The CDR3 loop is CASSQTGADTQYF. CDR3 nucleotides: TGTGCCAGCAGCCAAACGGGGGCCGATACGCAGTATTTT.

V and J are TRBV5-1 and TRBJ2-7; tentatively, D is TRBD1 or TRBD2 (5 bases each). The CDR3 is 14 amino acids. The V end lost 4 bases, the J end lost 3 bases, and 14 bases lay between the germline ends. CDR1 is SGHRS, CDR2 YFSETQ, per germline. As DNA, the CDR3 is TGCGCCAGCAGCCCCCGGGACGGCAACTACGAGCAGTACTTC. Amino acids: CASSPRDGNYEQYF.

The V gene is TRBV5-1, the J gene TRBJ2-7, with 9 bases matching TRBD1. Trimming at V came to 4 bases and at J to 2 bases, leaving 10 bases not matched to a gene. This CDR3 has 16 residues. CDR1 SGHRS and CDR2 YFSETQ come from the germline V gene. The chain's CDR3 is CASSLYPGTGPYEQYF. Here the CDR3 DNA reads TGCGCCAGCAGCCTATACCCCGGGACAGGGCCCTACGAGCAGTACTTC.

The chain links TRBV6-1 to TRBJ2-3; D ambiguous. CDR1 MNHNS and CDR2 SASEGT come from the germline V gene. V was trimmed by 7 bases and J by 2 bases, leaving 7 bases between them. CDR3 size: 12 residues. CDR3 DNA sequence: TGTGCCAGCACTCGCTTCACAGATACGCAGTATTTT. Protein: CASTRFTDTQYF.

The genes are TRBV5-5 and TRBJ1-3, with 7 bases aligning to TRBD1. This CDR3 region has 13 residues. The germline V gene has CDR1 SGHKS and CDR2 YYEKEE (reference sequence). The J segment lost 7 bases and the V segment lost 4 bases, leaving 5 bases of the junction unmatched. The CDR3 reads CASSRDRENTIYF. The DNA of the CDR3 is TGTGCCAGCAGCAGAGACAGGGAGAACACCATATATTTT. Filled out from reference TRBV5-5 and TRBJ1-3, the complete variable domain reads DAGVTQSPTHLIKTRGQQVTLRCSPISGHKSVSWYQQVLGQGPQFIFQYYEKEERGRGNFPDRFSARQFPNYSSELNVNALLLGDSALYLCASSRDRENTIYFGEGSWLTVV.

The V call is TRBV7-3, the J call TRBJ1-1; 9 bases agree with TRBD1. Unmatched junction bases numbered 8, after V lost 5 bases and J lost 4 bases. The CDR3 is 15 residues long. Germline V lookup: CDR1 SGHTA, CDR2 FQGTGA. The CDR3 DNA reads TGTGCCAGCAGCCCAAGGTTACAGGGGGCCACTGAAGCTTTCTTT. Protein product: CASSPRLQGATEAFF.

The chain's CDR3 is CATSNLSSGRQETQYF. Written as DNA, the CDR3 is TGTGCCACCAGCAACCTCAGCTCGGGGAGACAAGAGACCCAGTACTTC. V gene TRBV15 combines with J gene TRBJ2-5, with D possibly TRBD2 on 5 matching bases. V lost 4 bases, J lost 2 bases, and 17 bases lay in between. CDR1 is LNHNV, CDR2 YYDKDF, per germline (reference sequence). The CDR3 runs to 16 residues.